The following is a T cell receptor beta chain sequence with its context. Its target is unknown. Unique molecular identifiers were built into the TCR beta cDNA libraries. TCRdb fed the PCR reads into MiXCR, producing one record per CDR3 protein. Among 700,000 to 900,000 distinct CDR3 sequences listed, approximately 44% were seen once. These data come from a study of post-analysis software for immune sequencing data. The study's findings and limits: Patients had higher frequencies than controls of roughly 5 TRBV segments, including TRBV5-6, TRBV5-1 and TRBV20-1.

Per germline, CDR1 DFQATT and CDR2 SNEGSKA (reference sequence). The CDR3 sequence is 15 residues long. The chain couples TRBV20-1 to TRBJ2-5, with TRBD2 identical over 10 bases. The J call may be in error: the DNA end matches TRBJ2-7 better. The sequence was obtained from a girl aged 5-17 years with multiple sclerosis. The specimen sequenced was blood. This CDR3 is CSARDQASGSYEQYF. The CDR3 DNA reads TGCAGTGCTAGAGATCAGGCTAGCGGGAGCTACGAGCAGTACTTC.